This T cell receptor beta chain was found in a study of T cells in Graves' hyperthyroidism and ophthalmopathy. This CDR3 region has 13 residues. Germline values: CDR1 SGHRS, CDR2 YFSETQ. About this clonotype: What it binds is not known. Its ends do not fully match the called genes, so a read error is possible.

RNA transcripts provided the source from which TCR beta CDR3 regions were amplified. With the HTBI primer set, the TCR CDR3 went through a first round of RT-PCR. TCRdb re-derived calls from the multiplex PCR reads in MiXCR, one entry per CDR3 protein. Of roughly 570,000 distinct CDR3 sequences in the sample, just over 45% were seen once. The study, taken as a whole, reports: Also found in blood were most expanded thyroid clonotypes above 0.001. Stable hyperthyroidism was separated from ophthalmopathy by a model based on 13 V-J features.

Uncontrolled infection, other autoimmune disease, pregnancy or lactation excluded patients. Specimen: peripheral blood or thyroid tissue (not recorded which). The sequence was collected from an adult woman with Graves' disease, either hyperthyroidism or ophthalmopathy (not recorded which). The chain links TRBV5-1 to TRBJ2-7, with 8 bases that match TRBD2. CDR3 nucleotides: TGTGCCAGCAGCTTAGCGGGAACAGGCGAGCAGTACTTC. Translating it yields CASSLAGTGEQYF.